This TCR beta chain was sequenced for a study of blood T cell repertoires in COVID-19. Study-level background: The origin of the acute and convalescent COVID-19 samples was the United States, Italy and Spain.

Trimming at V came to 3 bases and at J to 4 bases, leaving 8 bases not matched to a gene. CDR3 length: 18 residues. Per the germline V gene, CDR1 is SGHRS and CDR2 is YFSETQ. Original processing notes: Scientists estimated how many nucleated cells there were by amplifying reference gene primers. Produced via immunoSEQ multiplex PCR; TCRdb's table is partial and in-frame only. Clonal size and the V and J genes are those of that table, whereas D and trimming came from the DNA. The sample holds roughly 160,000 clones, 88% seen once. The chain has TRBV5-1 and TRBJ2-1; the match to TRBD2 covers 15 bases. Material: peripheral blood. The receptor's source is a middle-aged man who had recovered from COVID-19. The CDR3 loop is CASSSGLAGGIKYNEQFF. The CDR3 nucleotides are TGCGCCAGCAGCTCCGGACTAGCGGGGGGGATAAAGTACAATGAGCAGTTCTTC.